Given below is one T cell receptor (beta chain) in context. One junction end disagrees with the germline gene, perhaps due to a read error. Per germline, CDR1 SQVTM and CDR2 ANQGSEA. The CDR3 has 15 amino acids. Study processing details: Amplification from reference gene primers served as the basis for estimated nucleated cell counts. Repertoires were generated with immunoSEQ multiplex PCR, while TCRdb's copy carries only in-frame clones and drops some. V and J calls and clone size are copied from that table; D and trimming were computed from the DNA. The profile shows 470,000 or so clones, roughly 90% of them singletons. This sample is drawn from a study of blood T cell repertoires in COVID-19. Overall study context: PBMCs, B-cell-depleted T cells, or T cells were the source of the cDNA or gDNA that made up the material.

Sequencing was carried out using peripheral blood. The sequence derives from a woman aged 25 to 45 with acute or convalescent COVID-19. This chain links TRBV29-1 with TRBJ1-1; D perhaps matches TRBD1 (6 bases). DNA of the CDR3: TGCAGCGGTGAAGGCAAACCGGGACACAACACTGAAGCTTTCTTT. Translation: CSGEGKPGHNTEAFF.